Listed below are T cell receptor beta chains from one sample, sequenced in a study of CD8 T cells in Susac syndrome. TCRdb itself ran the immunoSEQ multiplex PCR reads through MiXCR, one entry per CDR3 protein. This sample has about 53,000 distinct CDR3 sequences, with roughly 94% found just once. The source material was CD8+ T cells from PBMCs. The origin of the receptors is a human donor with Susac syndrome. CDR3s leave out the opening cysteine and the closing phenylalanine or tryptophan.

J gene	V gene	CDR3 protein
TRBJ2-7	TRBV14	ASSQPSGVSYEQY
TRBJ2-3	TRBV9	ASSVANRLITDTQY
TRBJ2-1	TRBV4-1	ASSQDGSQQF
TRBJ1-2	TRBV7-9	AGSWGNYGYT
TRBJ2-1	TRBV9	ASSGRTGHNEQF
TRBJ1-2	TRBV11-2	ASSLDSANYGYT
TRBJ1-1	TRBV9	ASSGQGTNTEAF
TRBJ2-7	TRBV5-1	ASSFSGGRNEQY
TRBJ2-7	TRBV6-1	ASSEVGPYEQY
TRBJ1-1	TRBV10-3	ASWGNTEAF
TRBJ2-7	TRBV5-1	ASSLGDRTLYEQY
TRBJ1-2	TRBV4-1	ASSRRTGHERVGYT
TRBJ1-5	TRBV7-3	ASRPGQGLVQPQH
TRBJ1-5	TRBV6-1	ASSEFTGAGQPQH
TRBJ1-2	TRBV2	ASARTVIYGYT
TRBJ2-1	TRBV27	ASSPGTDNEQF
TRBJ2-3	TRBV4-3	ASSQGGLGSDTQY
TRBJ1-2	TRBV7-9	ASSYWTGEYGYT
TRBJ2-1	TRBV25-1	ASSEVLVPSVHNEQF
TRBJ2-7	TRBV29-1	SVDLRDRGSYEQY
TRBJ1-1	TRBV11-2	ASSLGTGAEAF
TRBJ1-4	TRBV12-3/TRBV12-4	ASSWRTQGTNEKLF
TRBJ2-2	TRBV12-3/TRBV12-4	ASSLIMWGDTGELF
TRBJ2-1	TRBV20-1	SAPGQGENEQF
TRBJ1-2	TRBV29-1	SVQGYGYT
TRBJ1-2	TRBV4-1	ASSQGGQRYGYT
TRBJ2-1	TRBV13	ASSPPGLEQF